Sequencing of this TCR beta chain was carried out in a study of control samples from healthy donors and cancer patients. CDR1 and CDR2 from the germline V gene are MGHDK and SYGVNS. The V gene lost 4 bases and the J gene lost 12 bases, with 19 bases spanning the gap. The CDR3 is 14 residues long. Clones were sequenced by immunoSEQ multiplex PCR, and TCRdb holds only the in-frame ones, with some missing. The table lists some 30,000 clones, around nine tenths of them singletons, with about 3.9% in the top ten. The source material was formalin-fixed, paraffin-embedded tissue. J is TRBJ2-1 and V is TRBV25-1, with D hard to call. The receptor's source is a female donor with melanoma. CDR3 bases: TGTGCCAGCAGTGTGACTCCAATCGGTTCTGTGCAGTTCTTC. This codes for CASSVTPIGSVQFF.